The TCR beta chain under discussion was sequenced for a study of Tregs in tolerant kidney transplant recipients (dated by TCRdb to between 2018 and 2021). The study in broad terms: TCRbeta sequencing was used in the study to identify donor-specific regulatory T cells before combined kidney and bone marrow transplantation, and the identified cells were then tracked after transplant. TCRbeta repertoire sequencing was used in a few healthy controls to compare several ways of expanding Tregs specific for an allogeneic donor. Results and caveats for the whole study, not just this receptor: Biological reproducibility was not examined directly, but technical replication error appeared to be minimal. Expanding Tregs with activated donor B cells appeared to identify the most biologically relevant and donor-specific TCRbeta repertoire. The study was constrained by small patient numbers, and validation of the findings is required in larger populations and under other immunosuppression protocols.

Unstimulated Tregs (CD4+CD25+CD127-), CD4+ non-Tregs (CD4+CD25-), CD4 and CD8 cells were FACS-sorted from thawed PBMCs. Blood from healthy controls was obtained either as purchased buffy coats or from healthy volunteers. Healthy control blood was processed to PBMCs with a Ficoll density gradient and then cryopreserved, whereas patient PBMCs were collected both before and after transplant. Concerning this clone itself: Its antigen is still unknown. One base away there is no much larger clone; base qualities are not given.

For TCRbeta CDR3 sequencing, genomic DNA was extracted from sorted cells using the QIAGEN DNeasy Blood and Tissue Kit. Through immunoSEQ, high-throughput TCRbeta CDR3 sequencing was done commercially, including PCR amplification with internal controls and bias correction. The paper's processing steps were these. Unique productive TCRbeta sequences were defined by CDR3 nucleotide sequence where primers matched, otherwise by CDR3 amino acid sequence with Vbeta and Jbeta genes. To correct sorting error, sequences shared between sorted populations at a frequency ratio of 2:1 or less were removed; the rest were assigned to the higher population. Donor-reactive sequences were defined as at least 5-fold expanded in CFSE-low cells versus unstimulated cells, with frequency of at least 0.01% in CFSE-low cells. Repertoire divergence was quantified by Jensen-Shannon divergence calculated from the top 100 TCRbeta sequences ranked by frequency. For samples with multiple sequencing runs, sorting error was corrected separately for each run before the runs were pooled. TCRdb retrieved this table from immuneACCESS and kept in-frame rearrangements only. Not all clones are present; in checked studies, unresolved V genes account for under half, and no reason is known for the remainder. The DNA gave D and trimming, while V, J and clone size come from that table. In all, the sample holds roughly 250,000 clones, and 65% to 85% of those were seen once. Around 0.6% of the sample rests with the top ten.

Taken from the germline V gene, the CDR1 and CDR2 loops are KGHSH and LQKENI. V is shortened by 8 bases, J by 0 bases, and the region joining them spans 10 bases. Counted from cysteine to phenylalanine, this CDR3 has 13 amino acids. Of all the DNA, just the CDR3 is kept, 39 bases in frame from base 1. This clonotype was sampled from a human donor in good health. The sequenced material came from CD4+ T cells from blood. Here the chain combines TRBV18 and TRBJ1-1, and possibly TRBD1, on 5 matching bases. The CDR3 region reads CASGEGMNTEAFF. The sequenced DNA: TGTGCCAGCGGCGAGGGGATGAACACTGAAGCTTTCTTT. Reference TRBV18 and TRBJ1-1 proteins supply the regions before and after the CDR3; the full variable domain is: NAGVMQNPRHLVRRRGQEARLRCSPMKGHSHVYWYRQLPEEGLKFMVYLQKENIIDESGMPKERFSAEFPKEGPSILRIQQVVRGDSAAYFCASGEGMNTEAFFGQGTRLTVV.